The subject of this entry is one TCR beta chain. Its antigen is undetermined. Unique molecular identifiers were in the cDNA, with template-switch universal primer binding. TCRdb recomputed calls from the 5' RACE reads with MiXCR, one row per CDR3 protein. Among approximately 1.8 million distinct CDR3 sequences, about 32% were seen once, and the ten largest hold about 0.27%. The record originates from a study of identical twins. The study, taken as a whole, reports: The study found that models underestimated out-of-frame TCR alpha sharing in monozygotic twins. Cord blood's abundant beta clonotypes had fewer insertions, unlike memory repertoires.

The V gene lost 6 bases and the J gene lost 5 bases, with 14 bases spanning the gap. The CDR3 has 14 residues. The origin of this receptor is a newborn girl in good health. The sample comprised cord blood. This sequence joins TRBV12-3 or TRBV12-4 and TRBJ2-1; D is perhaps TRBD2 (7 bases). CDR3 residues: CASRPGGPHNEQFF. The CDR3 region has the DNA TGTGCCAGCAGGCCCGGGGGGCCCCACAATGAGCAGTTCTTC.